The source of this T cell receptor (beta chain) is a study of control samples from healthy donors and cancer patients. This CDR3 is built from 17 residues. J gave up 6 bases and V 3 bases, and 12 bases lay outside the gene matches. Germline values: CDR1 LGHNA, CDR2 YNFKEQ. The assay was immunoSEQ multiplex PCR, and TCRdb's table has in-frame clones only and misses some. The repertoire holds 150,000 to 180,000 clones, around 96% seen once, with 5% to 6.5% in the top ten. The rearrangement links TRBV4-2 to TRBJ2-3, with TRBD2 matching over 10 bases. The specimen sequenced was blood. This clonotype was obtained from a man between 40 and 49 years old in good health. This CDR3 reads CASSQAASGGAMDTQYF. CDR3 coding DNA: TGTGCCAGCAGCCAGGCCGCTAGCGGGGGAGCCATGGATACGCAGTATTTT.